This TCR beta chain derives from a study of T cells after yellow fever vaccination. Per germline, CDR1 SGHTA and CDR2 FQGTGA. Trimming left V 3 bases short and J 6 bases short, with 17 bases between. CDR3 size: 16 residues. This clonotype was found a few times. Its antigen is not identified. Universal primer sites and UMIs were introduced during 5'RACE template-switching synthesis of TCR cDNA. Each CDR3 protein gets one entry after TCRdb re-called the 5' RACE reads with MiXCR. The sample contains some 400,000 distinct CDR3 sequences, 15% to 20% of which appear only once. Study outcomes and limitations: In post-booster samples, most primary-vaccination clones reappeared (just under 97% CD4, about 91% CD8). A small share of clonotypes appeared in both CD4 and CD8 compartments.

The sample here was PBMCs, taken before the yellow fever booster vaccination. The chain has TRBV7-3 and TRBJ2-2; D call uncertain. The sequence came from a man between 18 and 29 years old who received the YFV17D yellow fever vaccine. The CDR3 spells CASSFGLGRFPGELFF. The CDR3 DNA reads as TGTGCCAGCAGCTTTGGGCTGGGCAGGTTTCCCGGGGAGCTGTTTTTT.